Following are 5 T cell receptor beta chains from one sample sequenced in a study of regulatory T cells in long-lasting Graves disease. Time point noted: newly diagnosed GD, antithyroid drugs for less than 3 months. From PBMCs, RNA was extracted and then used to make the TCR library. According to the study, TCR beta libraries were built with iRepertoire HTBI primers and CDR3-region Arm-PCR. TCRdb redid the calling of the multiplex PCR reads with MiXCR, one entry per CDR3 protein. This table has around 400,000 distinct CDR3 sequences, approximately 12% appearing once. The same sample was also studied in work on T cells in Graves' hyperthyroidism and ophthalmopathy.

The sample in question was peripheral blood mononuclear cells (PBMCs), obtained at new diagnosis, from a patient treated with antithyroid drugs. Receptor source: a woman younger than 35 with Graves disease.

This clonotype was seen at least ten times. The chain employs TRBV5-1 and TRBJ2-1, with 9 bases lining up with TRBD1. The ends lost 4 bases at V and 0 bases at J; junction bases unmatched: 5. Germline values: CDR1 SGHRS, CDR2 YFSETQ. This CDR3 is built from 16 residues. CDR3 loop: CASSRGQGSSYNEQFF. The CDR3 DNA reads TGCGCCAGCAGCCGAGGACAGGGGAGCTCCTACAATGAGCAGTTCTTC.

The table lists this clonotype with a count of one. The chain links TRBV6-5 to TRBJ2-3, with D possibly matching TRBD1 (5 bases). V shed 2 bases and J shed 3 bases, with 9 bases lying between them. CDR1 is MNHEY and CDR2 is SVGAGI in the germline V gene. The CDR3 consists of 14 residues. CDR3 protein: CASSYTRQTDTQYF. CDR3 in DNA: TGTGCCAGCAGTTACACCCGACAGACAGATACGCAGTATTTT.

This clonotype has just a few counts. The rearrangement joins TRBV7-2 to TRBJ2-1, with D maybe TRBD2 (5 bases). The CDR3 spans 14 residues. Trimming took off 8 bases at V and 4 bases at J, with 15 bases between the two ends. In germline, CDR1 is SGHTA, CDR2 FQGNSA. The chain's CDR3 is CASQLYEGYNEQFF. DNA for the CDR3: TGTGCCAGCCAGCTTTATGAGGGTTACAATGAGCAGTTCTTC.

In its sample, this clonotype was seen a few times. This rearrangement joins TRBV12-3 or TRBV12-4 to TRBJ2-1; tentative D call: TRBD1 (5 bases). The CDR3 is 12 residues long. The V end lost 7 bases, the J end lost 10 bases, and 14 bases lay between the germline ends. The DNA for the CDR3 is TGTGCCAGCACCCCAGGGTACGGGGAGCAGTTCTTC. This translates into CASTPGYGEQFF.

Many counts were recorded for this clonotype. This rearrangement joins TRBV6-2 or TRBV6-3 to TRBJ1-1; D gene ambiguous. Trimming stripped 2 bases from V and 8 bases from J, with 3 bases between. CDR1 MNHEY and CDR2 SVGEGT come from the germline V gene. This CDR3 region has 10 residues. The CDR3 sequence: CASSYVEAFF. CDR3 sequence (DNA): TGTGCCAGCAGTTACGTCGAAGCTTTCTTT.